This T cell receptor beta chain was documented in a study of molecular identifiers for immune sequencing clone quantification. TCRdb re-analysed the PCR reads in MiXCR, keeping a single row per CDR3 protein. There are approximately 500,000 distinct CDR3 sequences in the sample; about a fifth occur only once, and more than 0.8% lies in the top ten. The CDR3 has 14 amino acids. Remarks on this clonotype: This clone may be a read error of a much larger clone one base away.

The receptor was derived from a human donor in good health. Some libraries in this study had Jurkat cell RNA spiked in. J is TRBJ1-5 and V is TRBV12-3 or TRBV12-4; TRBD1 matches at 8 bases. Sequenced input: naive CD8+ T cells from blood, with Jurkat cell RNA spiked in. Subset specified: FACS-sorted CD8+CD4-CCR7+CD45RA+ naive T cells. The CDR3 here is CASSSRQGNQSQHF. The DNA of the CDR3 is TGTGCCAGCAGCTCTCGACAGGGGAATCAGTCCCAGCATTTT.